This T cell receptor (beta chain) was identified in a study of vaccination effects on CD4 cells after COVID-19. Across the whole study: Vaccine administered to participants consisted of two doses of either BNT162b2 or mRNA-1273.

This table comes from immunoSEQ multiplex PCR, and its TCRdb copy is limited to in-frame clones, with some not included. The sample shows some 40,000 clones, 55% to 75% of them seen only once. A remark on this clone: Its target is unknown.

The J segment lost 2 bases and the V segment lost 5 bases, leaving 3 bases of the junction unmatched. Germline CDR1 LGHNT, CDR2 FRNRAP. The CDR3 totals 14 residues. Within the ViraFEST assay, antigen-specific CD4+ T cells underwent expansion with viral peptide pools prior to sequencing. When around 10 days of culture had elapsed, CD4+ T cells were isolated. Infection with SARS-CoV-2 occurred in the person between March and December 2020, and PCR confirmed it. Cells had half their medium changed to IL-2 medium on days 3 and 7. The chain couples TRBV12-5 to TRBJ1-3; 7 bases align to TRBD1. The TCR originated in a human donor who had a prior SARS-CoV-2 infection. The specimen was CD4+ T cells from PBMCs cultured with HCoV-NL63 spike peptides, collected before COVID-19 vaccination. The CDR3 here is CASGDDRAGNTIYF. Written as DNA, the CDR3 is TGTGCTAGTGGTGATGACAGGGCTGGAAACACCATATATTTT.